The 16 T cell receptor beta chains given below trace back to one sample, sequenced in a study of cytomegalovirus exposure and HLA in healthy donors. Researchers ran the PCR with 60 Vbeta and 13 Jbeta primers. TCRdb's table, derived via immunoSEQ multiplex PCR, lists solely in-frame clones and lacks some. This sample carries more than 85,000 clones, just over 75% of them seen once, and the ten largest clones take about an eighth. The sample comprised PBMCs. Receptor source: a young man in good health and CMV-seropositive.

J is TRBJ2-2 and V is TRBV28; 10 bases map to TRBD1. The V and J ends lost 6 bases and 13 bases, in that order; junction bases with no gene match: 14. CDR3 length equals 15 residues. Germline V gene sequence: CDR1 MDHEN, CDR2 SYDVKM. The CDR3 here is CASRDQTGGPNRLFF. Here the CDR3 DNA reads TGTGCCAGCAGGGATCAGACAGGGGGCCCAAATCGGCTGTTTTTT.

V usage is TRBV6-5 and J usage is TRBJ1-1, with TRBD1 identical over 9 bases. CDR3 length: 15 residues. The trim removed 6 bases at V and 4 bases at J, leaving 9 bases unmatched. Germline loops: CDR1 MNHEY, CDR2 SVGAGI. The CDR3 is CASSPRQGVITEAFF. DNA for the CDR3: TGTGCCAGCAGCCCCCGACAGGGGGTAATCACTGAAGCTTTCTTT.

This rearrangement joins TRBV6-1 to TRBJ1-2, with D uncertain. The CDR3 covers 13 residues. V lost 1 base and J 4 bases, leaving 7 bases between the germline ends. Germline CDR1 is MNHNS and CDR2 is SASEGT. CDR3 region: CASSEGAGYGYTF. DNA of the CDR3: TGTGCCAGCAGTGAAGGGGCAGGCTATGGCTACACCTTC.

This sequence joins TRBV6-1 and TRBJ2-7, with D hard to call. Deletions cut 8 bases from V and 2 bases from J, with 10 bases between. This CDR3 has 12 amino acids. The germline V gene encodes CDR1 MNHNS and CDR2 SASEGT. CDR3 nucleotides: TGTGCCAGCGGCAGGCCGACCTACGAGCAGTACTTC. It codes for CASGRPTYEQYF.

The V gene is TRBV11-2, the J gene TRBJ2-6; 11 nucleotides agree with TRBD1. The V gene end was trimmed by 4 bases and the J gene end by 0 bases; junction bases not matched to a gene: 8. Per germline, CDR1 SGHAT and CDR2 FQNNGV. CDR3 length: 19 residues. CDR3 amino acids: CASSSPGTGGTSGANVLTF. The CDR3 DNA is TGTGCCAGCAGCTCACCGGGGACAGGGGGAACCTCTGGGGCCAACGTCCTGACTTTC.

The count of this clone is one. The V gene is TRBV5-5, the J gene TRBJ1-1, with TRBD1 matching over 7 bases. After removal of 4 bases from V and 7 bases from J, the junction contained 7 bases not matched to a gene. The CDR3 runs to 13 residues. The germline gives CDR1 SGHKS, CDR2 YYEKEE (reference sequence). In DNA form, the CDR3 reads TGTGCCAGCAGCGGGGCGGGACAGTTTGAAGCTTTCTTT. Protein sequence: CASSGAGQFEAFF.

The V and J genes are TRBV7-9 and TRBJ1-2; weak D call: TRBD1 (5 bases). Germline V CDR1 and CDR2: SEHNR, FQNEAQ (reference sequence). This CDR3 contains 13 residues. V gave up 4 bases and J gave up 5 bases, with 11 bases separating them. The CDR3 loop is CASSSQDDYGYTF. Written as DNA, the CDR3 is TGTGCCAGCAGCTCACAGGACGATTATGGCTACACCTTC.

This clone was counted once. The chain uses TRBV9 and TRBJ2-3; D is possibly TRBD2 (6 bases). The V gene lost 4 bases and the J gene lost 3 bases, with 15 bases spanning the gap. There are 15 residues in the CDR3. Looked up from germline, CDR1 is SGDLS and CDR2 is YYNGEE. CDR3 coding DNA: TGTGCCAGCAGCCAAGGAGGGGCGAGAACAGATACGCAGTATTTT. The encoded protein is CASSQGGARTDTQYF.

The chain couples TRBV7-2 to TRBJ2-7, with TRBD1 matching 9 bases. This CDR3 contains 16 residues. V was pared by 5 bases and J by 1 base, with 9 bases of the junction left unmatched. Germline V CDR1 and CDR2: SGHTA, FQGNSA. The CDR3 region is CASSTTGTGLSYEQYF. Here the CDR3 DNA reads TGTGCCAGCAGCACCACCGGGACAGGGTTATCCTACGAGCAGTACTTC.

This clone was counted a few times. In DNA form, the CDR3 reads TGTGCCAGCAGCCCTGGGGGGGATACGCAGTATTTT. As protein: CASSPGGDTQYF. V gene TRBV7-9 combines with J gene TRBJ2-3; D is perhaps TRBD2 (6 bases). Trimming took off 5 bases at V and 6 bases at J, with 9 bases between the two ends. The germline V gene has CDR1 SEHNR and CDR2 FQNEAQ (reference sequence). CDR3 size: 12 residues.

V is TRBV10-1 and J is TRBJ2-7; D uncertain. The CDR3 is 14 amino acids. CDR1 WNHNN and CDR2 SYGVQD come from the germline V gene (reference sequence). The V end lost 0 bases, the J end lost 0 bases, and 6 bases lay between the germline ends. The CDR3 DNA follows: TGCGCCAGCAGTGAGTCGGGCAGCTCCTACGAGCAGTACTTC. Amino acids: CASSESGSSYEQYF.

The CDR3 sequence: CASSPTDRVYGYTF. The DNA of the CDR3 is TGTGCCAGCTCACCCACTGACAGAGTATATGGCTACACCTTC. V is TRBV18 and J is TRBJ1-2; TRBD1 might be the D (5 bases). This CDR3 is 14 amino acids long. CDR1 KGHSH and CDR2 LQKENI come from the germline V gene. V dropped 3 bases and J dropped 5 bases, with 13 bases sitting between them.

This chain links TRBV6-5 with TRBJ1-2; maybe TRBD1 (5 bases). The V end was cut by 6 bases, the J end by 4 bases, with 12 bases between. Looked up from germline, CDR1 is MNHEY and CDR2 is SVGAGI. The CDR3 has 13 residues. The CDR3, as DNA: TGTGCCAGCAGAGGGGCAGCCGGCTATGGCTACACCTTC. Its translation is CASRGAAGYGYTF.

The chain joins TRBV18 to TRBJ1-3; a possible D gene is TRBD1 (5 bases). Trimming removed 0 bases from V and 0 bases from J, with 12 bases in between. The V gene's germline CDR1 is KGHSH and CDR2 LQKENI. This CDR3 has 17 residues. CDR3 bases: TGTGCCAGCTCACCACCTGACAGCGTATTCTCTGGAAACACCATATATTTT. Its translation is CASSPPDSVFSGNTIYF.

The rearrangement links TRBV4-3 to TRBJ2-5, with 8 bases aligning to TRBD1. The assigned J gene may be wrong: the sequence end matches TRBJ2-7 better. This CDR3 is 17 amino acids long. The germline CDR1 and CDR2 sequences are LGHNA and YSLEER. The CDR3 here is CASSQDWSRGQGDEQYF. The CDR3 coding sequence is TGCGCCAGCAGCCAAGACTGGAGCAGGGGGCAAGGTGACGAGCAGTACTTC.

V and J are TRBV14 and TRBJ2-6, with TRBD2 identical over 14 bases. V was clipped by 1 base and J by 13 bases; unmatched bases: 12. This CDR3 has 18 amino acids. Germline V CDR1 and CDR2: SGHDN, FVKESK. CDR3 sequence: CASSQGWGLAGAPGVLTF. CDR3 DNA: TGTGCCAGCAGCCAAGGATGGGGACTAGCGGGGGCCCCCGGGGTCCTGACTTTC.